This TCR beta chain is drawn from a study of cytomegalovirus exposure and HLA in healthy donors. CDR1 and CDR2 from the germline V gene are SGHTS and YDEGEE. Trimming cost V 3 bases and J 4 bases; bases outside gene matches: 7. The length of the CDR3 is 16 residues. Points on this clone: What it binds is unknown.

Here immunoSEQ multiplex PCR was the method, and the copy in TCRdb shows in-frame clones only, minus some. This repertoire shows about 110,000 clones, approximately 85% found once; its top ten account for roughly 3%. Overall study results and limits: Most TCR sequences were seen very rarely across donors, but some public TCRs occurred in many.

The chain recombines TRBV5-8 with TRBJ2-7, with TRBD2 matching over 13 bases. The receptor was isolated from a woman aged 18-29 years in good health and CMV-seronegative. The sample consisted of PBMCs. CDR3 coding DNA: TGTGCCAGCAGCTCCGCCGGGACTAGCGGGACGTACGAGCAGTACTTC. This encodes CASSSAGTSGTYEQYF.